The TCR beta chain under discussion was sequenced for a study of T cell repertoires in cytomegalovirus infection. TCRdb used MiXCR to reprocess the reads, holding one entry per CDR3 protein. This sample yields approximately 990,000 distinct CDR3 sequences, of which about a third are seen a single time; about an eighth belongs to the top ten. This clonotype was seen a few times. The antigen remains unidentified. Germline values: CDR1 SQVTM, CDR2 ANQGSEA. V lost 3 bases to trimming and J lost 4 bases, with 12 bases between them. The CDR3 is 13 residues long. The starting material was cultured CD8+ T cells from PBMCs, obtained from culture after CMV antigen stimulation. The chain uses TRBV29-1 and TRBJ1-1; no firm D call. This receptor was obtained from a human donor in good health (CMV status not recorded). Some clones in this sample may be carry-over from other donors' samples. CDR3 residues: CSVEAPLGTEAFF. DNA for the CDR3: TGCAGCGTTGAGGCCCCACTGGGCACTGAAGCTTTCTTT.